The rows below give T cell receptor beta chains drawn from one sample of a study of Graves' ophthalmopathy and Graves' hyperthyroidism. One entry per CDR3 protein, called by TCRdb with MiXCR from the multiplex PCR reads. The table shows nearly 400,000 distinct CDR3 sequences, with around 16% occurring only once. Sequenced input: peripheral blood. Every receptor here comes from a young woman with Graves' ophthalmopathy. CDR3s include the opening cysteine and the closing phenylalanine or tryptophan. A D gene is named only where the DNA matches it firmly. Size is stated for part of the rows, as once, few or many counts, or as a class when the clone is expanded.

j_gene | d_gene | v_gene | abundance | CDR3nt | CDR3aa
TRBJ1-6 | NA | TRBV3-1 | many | TGTGCCAGCAGCCCGGGATATTCACCCCTCCACTTT | CASSPGYSPLHF
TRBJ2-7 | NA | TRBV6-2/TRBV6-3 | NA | TGTGCCAGCAGTTTCCTCCCTCCGAAGCAGTACTTC | CASSFLPPKQYF
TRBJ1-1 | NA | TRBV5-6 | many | TGTGCCAGCAGCTTGCCTATGACAGGTGACGGGGTAGTGAACACTGAAGCTTTCTTT | CASSLPMTGDGVVNTEAFF
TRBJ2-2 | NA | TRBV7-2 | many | TGTGCCAGCAGCTTCCAGGGATCCGGGGAGCTGTTTTTT | CASSFQGSGELFF
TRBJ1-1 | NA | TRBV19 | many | TGTGCCAGTAGTCGGACGATTACAGCGTTGAACACTGAAGCTTTCTTT | CASSRTITALNTEAFF
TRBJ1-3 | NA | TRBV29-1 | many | TGCAGCGTTGAATCGGGGCCCGGAAACACCATATATTTT | CSVESGPGNTIYF
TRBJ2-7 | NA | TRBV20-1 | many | TGCAGTGCTAGAGATACCTACGAGCAGTACTTC | CSARDTYEQYF
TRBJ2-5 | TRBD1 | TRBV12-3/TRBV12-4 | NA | TGTGCCAGCAGTCTTGACAGGGGGCTCGGGGCCCAGTACTTC | CASSLDRGLGAQYF
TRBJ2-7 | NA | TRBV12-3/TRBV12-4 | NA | TGTGCCAGCAGTTTAGCCGGAGGTAGGGGGGGCTACGAGCAGTACTTC | CASSLAGGRGGYEQYF
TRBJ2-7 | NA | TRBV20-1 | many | TGCAGTGCTAGAATAAGGGAGTCCTCCTACGAGCAGTACTTC | CSARIRESSYEQYF
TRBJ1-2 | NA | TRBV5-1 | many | TGCGCCAGCAGCTTGGATGTTGACAGGTTAAACTATGGCTACACCTTC | CASSLDVDRLNYGYTF
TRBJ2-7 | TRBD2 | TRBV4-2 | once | TGTGCCAGCAGCCCTTTTCTAGCGGGAGGCCGGAGAGAGCAGTACTTC | CASSPFLAGGRREQYF
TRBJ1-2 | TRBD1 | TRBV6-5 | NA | TGTGCCAGCAGTTACGGGACAGTTTATGGCTACACCTTC | CASSYGTVYGYTF
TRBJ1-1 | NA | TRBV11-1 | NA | TGTGCCAGCAGCTTGGGGCCCGAGAAGGTAGGCACTGAAGCTTTCTTT | CASSLGPEKVGTEAFF
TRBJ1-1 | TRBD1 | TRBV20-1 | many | TGCAGCGGCTACAGGGGGGCCGGGACTGAAGCTTTCTTT | CSGYRGAGTEAFF
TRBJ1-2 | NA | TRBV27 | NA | TGTGCCAGCAGTCCCCTAAGGACGGGCCTAAACTATGGCTACACCTTC | CASSPLRTGLNYGYTF
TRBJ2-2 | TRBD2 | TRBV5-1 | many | TGCGCCAGCAGCTTCCGCTGGACTAGCCCCCGAAGCGGGGAGCTGTTTTTT | CASSFRWTSPRSGELFF
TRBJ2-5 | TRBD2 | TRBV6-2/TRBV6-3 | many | TGTGCCAGCAGCCCAGCGGGAGGGCCAGCCAGGGAGACCCAGTACTTC | CASSPAGGPARETQYF
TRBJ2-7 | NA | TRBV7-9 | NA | TGTGCCAGCAGCCTCAACAACCAGGTTGAGCAGTACTTC | CASSLNNQVEQYF
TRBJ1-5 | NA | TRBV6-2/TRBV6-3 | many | TGTGCCAGCAGTTTGGGACAACCCCTCCGGTGGCCCCAGCATTTT | CASSLGQPLRWPQHF
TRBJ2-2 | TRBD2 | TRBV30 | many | TGTGCCTGGAAGGGACTAAGGAGTCCCGGGGAGCTGTTTTTT | CAWKGLRSPGELFF
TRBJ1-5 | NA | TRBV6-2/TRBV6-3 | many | TGTGCCAGCAGTTACTCGCTCAGGCATGGCAATCAGCCCCAGCATTTT | CASSYSLRHGNQPQHF
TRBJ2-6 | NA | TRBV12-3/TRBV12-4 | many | TGTGCCAGCATGAAGGGGGGGGGCATAGGGTCTGGGGCCAACGTCCTGACTTTC | CASMKGGGIGSGANVLTF
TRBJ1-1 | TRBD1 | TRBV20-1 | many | TGCAGTGCCATGGGACAGTGGGCGGAAGCTTTCTTT | CSAMGQWAEAFF
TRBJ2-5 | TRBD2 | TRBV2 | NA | TGTGCCAGCAGTGAGGAAGCGGGAGTGACGGAGACCCAGTACTTC | CASSEEAGVTETQYF
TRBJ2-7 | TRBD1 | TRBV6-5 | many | TGTGCCAGCAGTTCTACCGGGACAGGGGACACCTACGAGCAGTACTTC | CASSSTGTGDTYEQYF
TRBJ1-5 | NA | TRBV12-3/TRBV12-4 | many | TGTGCCAGCAGTGAGGGGGTAGGTTTTCAGCCCCAGCATTTT | CASSEGVGFQPQHF
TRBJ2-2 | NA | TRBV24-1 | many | TGTGCCACCAGTAAAGTGCTGCCAAATTTAAACACCGGGGAGCTGTTTTTT | CATSKVLPNLNTGELFF
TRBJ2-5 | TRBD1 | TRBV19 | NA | TGTGCCAGTAGCCCCCAGGGGACAGGGAATCAAGAGACCCAGTACTTC | CASSPQGTGNQETQYF
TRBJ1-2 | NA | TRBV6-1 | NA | TGTGCCAGCAGTGAAGTCGGGGCTGGCTACACCTTC | CASSEVGAGYTF
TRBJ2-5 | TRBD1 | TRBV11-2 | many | TGTGCCAGCAGCCGGAGACAGGGCTGGAGGGAGACCCAGTACTTC | CASSRRQGWRETQYF
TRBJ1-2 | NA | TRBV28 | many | TGTGCCAGCAGATCCCAGCGCCTTTTCTATGGCTACACCTTC | CASRSQRLFYGYTF
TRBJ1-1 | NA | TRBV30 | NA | TGTGCCTGGAGTTATGACGACAGAGAAGCTTTCTTT | CAWSYDDREAFF
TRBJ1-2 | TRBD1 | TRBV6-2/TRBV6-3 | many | TGTGCCAGCAGTTACGCGACAGGGAAGGCGAATGGCTACACCTTC | CASSYATGKANGYTF
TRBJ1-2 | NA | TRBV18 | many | TGTGCCAGCTCACCACGGGAGGCCCTCCAGGCTGGCTACACCTTC | CASSPREALQAGYTF
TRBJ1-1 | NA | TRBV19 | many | TGTGCCAGTAGCAGCCGACAGTTTGAAGCTTTCTTT | CASSSRQFEAFF
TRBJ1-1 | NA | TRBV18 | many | TGTGCCAGCTCACCATCAAAGGGGTTGAGAGCTTTCTTT | CASSPSKGLRAFF
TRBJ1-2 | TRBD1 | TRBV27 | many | TGTGCCAGCAGTTTTCTACGAACCGGGACAGGGGTTTATGGCTACACCTTC | CASSFLRTGTGVYGYTF
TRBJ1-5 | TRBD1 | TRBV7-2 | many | TGTGCCAGCAGCCTCGGACAGGACGTCCGGCCCCAGCATTTT | CASSLGQDVRPQHF
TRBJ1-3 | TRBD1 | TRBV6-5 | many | TGTGCCAGCAGTATGACAGGGGGCTCTGGAAACACCATATATTTT | CASSMTGGSGNTIYF
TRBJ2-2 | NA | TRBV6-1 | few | TGTGCCAGCAGTGACGGGGGATTGAGCGGGGAGCTGTTTTTT | CASSDGGLSGELFF
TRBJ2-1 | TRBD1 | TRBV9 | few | TGTGCCAGCAGCAAACAGGGGAATTCGGTTGGAAATGAGCAGTTCTTC | CASSKQGNSVGNEQFF
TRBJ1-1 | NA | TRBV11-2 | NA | TGTGCCAGCAGCCCAGAATACATGGCAGCTTTCTTT | CASSPEYMAAFF
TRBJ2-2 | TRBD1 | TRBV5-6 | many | TGTGCCAGCAGCCTTGAGGACAGGCGCACCGGGGAGCTGTTTTTT | CASSLEDRRTGELFF